This entry features one T cell receptor (beta chain) sequence. As yet, its antigen is unknown. The data were taken from a study of response to subunit inactivated influenza vaccine. Study-wide points: Seasonal influenza vaccination, on each occasion, was suggested by the authors to recruit few new T cells.

TCRdb called the RT-PCR reads again in MiXCR, with one record for every CDR3 protein. The data contain about 620,000 distinct CDR3 sequences, about 11% of them seen just once; the ten biggest clones take up 10%. Trimming left V 2 bases short and J 2 bases short, with 7 bases between. CDR3 length: 13 residues. The germline V gene has CDR1 SGHDT and CDR2 YYEEEE. This receptor was obtained from a man aged 50-60 years who received an inactivated influenza vaccine. The chain uses TRBV5-6 and TRBJ2-5, with no clear D. The sample consisted of PBMCs from blood, taken on the day of vaccination. The CDR3, as DNA: TGTGCCAGCAGCTTTCTACAGCAAGAGACCCAGTACTTC. It specifies CASSFLQQETQYF.